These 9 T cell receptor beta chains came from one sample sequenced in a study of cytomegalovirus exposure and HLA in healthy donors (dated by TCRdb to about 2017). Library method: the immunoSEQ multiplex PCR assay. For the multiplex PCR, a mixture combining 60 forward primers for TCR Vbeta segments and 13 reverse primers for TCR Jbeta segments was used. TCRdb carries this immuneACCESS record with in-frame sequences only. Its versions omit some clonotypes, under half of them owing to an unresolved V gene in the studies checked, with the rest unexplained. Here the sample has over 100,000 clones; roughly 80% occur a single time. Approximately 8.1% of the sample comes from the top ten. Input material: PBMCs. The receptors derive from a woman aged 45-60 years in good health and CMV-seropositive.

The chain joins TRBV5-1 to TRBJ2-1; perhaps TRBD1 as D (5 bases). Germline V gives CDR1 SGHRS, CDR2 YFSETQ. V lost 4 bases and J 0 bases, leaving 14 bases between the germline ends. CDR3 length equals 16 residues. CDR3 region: CASSVYRTSSYNEQFF. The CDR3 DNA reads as TGCGCCAGCAGCGTCTACAGGACGAGCTCCTACAATGAGCAGTTCTTC.

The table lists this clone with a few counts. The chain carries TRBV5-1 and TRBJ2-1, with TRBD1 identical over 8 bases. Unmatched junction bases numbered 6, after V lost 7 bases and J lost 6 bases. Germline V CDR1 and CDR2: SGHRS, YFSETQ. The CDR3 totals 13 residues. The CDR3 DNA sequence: TGCGCCAGCGGGACAGGAGTACTCAATGAGCAGTTCTTC. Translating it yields CASGTGVLNEQFF.

CDR3 coding DNA: TGTGCCATCAGCCGACAGGGATTGGAATTATATGAAGCTTTCTTT. Protein: CAISRQGLELYEAFF. The chain links TRBV10-3 to TRBJ1-1; the match to TRBD1 covers 7 bases. The CDR3 consists of 15 residues. The germline V gene encodes CDR1 ENHRY and CDR2 SYGVKD. The V segment lost 6 bases and the J segment 7 bases; nucleotides outside the gene matches: 14.

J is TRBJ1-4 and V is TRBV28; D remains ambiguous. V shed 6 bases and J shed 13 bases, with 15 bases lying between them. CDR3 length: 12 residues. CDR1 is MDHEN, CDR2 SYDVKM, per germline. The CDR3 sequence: CASRPREAGLFF. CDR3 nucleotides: TGTGCCAGCAGACCCAGAGAGGCCGGACTGTTTTTT.

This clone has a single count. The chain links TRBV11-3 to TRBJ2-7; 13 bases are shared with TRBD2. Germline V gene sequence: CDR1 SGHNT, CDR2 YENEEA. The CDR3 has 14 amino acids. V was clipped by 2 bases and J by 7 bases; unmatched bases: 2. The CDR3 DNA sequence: TGTGCCAGCAGCTTACAGGGACTAGCGGGGGAGCAGTACTTC. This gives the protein CASSLQGLAGEQYF.

CDR3 loop: CASSLYRYTEAFF. CDR3 nucleotides: TGTGCCAGCAGTTTATATCGGTACACTGAAGCTTTCTTT. The chain carries TRBV28 and TRBJ1-1; the D is unclear. Deletions cut 1 base from V and 3 bases from J, with 6 bases between. Per germline, CDR1 MDHEN and CDR2 SYDVKM. The length of the CDR3 is 13 residues.

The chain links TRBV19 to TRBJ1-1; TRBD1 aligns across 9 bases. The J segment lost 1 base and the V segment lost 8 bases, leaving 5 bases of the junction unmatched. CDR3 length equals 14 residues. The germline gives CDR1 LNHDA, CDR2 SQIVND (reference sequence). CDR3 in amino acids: CASGDRAANTEAFF. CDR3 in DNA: TGTGCCAGTGGGGACAGGGCTGCGAACACTGAAGCTTTCTTT.

CDR3 DNA sequence: TGTGCCAGCAGCCGGTCCGGGACAGGGAACCACGAGCAGTACTTC. Protein: CASSRSGTGNHEQYF. This sequence joins TRBV7-9 and TRBJ2-5, with 9 bases fitting TRBD1. The DNA end favors TRBJ2-7, so the J call may be wrong. CDR1 and CDR2 (germline): SEHNR, FQNEAQ (reference sequence). There are 15 residues in the CDR3.

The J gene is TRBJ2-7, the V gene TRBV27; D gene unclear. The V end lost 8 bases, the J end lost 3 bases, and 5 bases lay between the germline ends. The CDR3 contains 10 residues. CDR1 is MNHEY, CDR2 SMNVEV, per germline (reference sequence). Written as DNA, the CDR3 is TGTGCCAGCGAGGACTACGAGCAGTACTTC. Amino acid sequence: CASEDYEQYF.